One and the same sample provided the 28 T cell receptor beta chains below, sequenced in a study of blood T cell repertoires in COVID-19. The method was immunoSEQ multiplex PCR; TCRdb's version includes in-frame clones alone and lacks a portion of them. The table records 250,000 to 300,000 clones, about 82% of them present only once. The source material was peripheral blood. These receptors were taken from a man aged 50 or older with active or convalescent COVID-19.

J is TRBJ2-1 and V is TRBV19; possible D gene TRBD2, 6 bases. V dropped 9 bases and J dropped 2 bases, with 17 bases sitting between them. The length of the CDR3 is 15 residues. Germline V lookup: CDR1 LNHDA, CDR2 SQIVND (reference sequence). CDR3 sequence: CASTARLEAYNEQFF. DNA of the CDR3: TGTGCCAGCACCGCCCGACTAGAGGCCTACAATGAGCAGTTCTTC. The full variable domain, completed using reference TRBV19 and TRBJ2-1, is DGGITQSPKYLFRKEGQNVTLSCEQNLNHDAMYWYRQDPGQGLRLIYYSQIVNDFQKGDIAEGYSVSREKKESFPLTVTSAQKNPTAFYLCASTARLEAYNEQFFGPGTRLTVL.

In regard to this clone: The junction departs from germline at one end; a sequencing error may be responsible. The CDR3 reads CASSSRAGAKTGELFF. CDR3 nucleotides: TGTGCCAGCAGCTCCCGAGCGGGAGCGAAAACCGGGGAGCTGTTTTTT. This chain joins TRBV7-9 and TRBJ2-2; 8 positions agree with TRBD2. The germline gives CDR1 SEHNR, CDR2 FQNEAQ (reference sequence). The CDR3 is 16 amino acids.

This clone was counted once. The CDR3 DNA reads as TGTGCCAGCTCACCAATCAGGGAAGAGACCCAGTACTTC. Translation gives CASSPIREETQYF. The chain carries TRBV18 and TRBJ2-5, with D possibly being TRBD1 (5 bases). V lost 2 bases, J lost 3 bases, and 7 bases lay in between. Germline V CDR1 and CDR2: KGHSH, LQKENI. The CDR3 is 13 amino acids.

In regard to this clone: A read error may account for a junction end that differs from germline. The chain recombines TRBV12-5 with TRBJ2-7; tentatively, D is TRBD1 (6 bases). CDR3 length: 15 amino acids. CDR1 and CDR2 (germline): LGHNT, FRNRAP. CDR3 sequence reads: CASGLVQGSSDEQYF. CDR3 sequence (DNA): TGTGCTAGTGGTTTGGTACAGGGAAGCTCCGACGAGCAGTACTTC.

The chain combines TRBV29-1 with TRBJ2-2; D not resolved. Germline V CDR1 and CDR2: SQVTM, ANQGSEA. The V and J ends lost 0 bases and 7 bases respectively, with 21 bases between them. The CDR3 is 17 amino acids. CDR3 amino acids: CSVEDEPGVRPGGELFF. The CDR3 DNA sequence: TGCAGCGTTGAAGATGAGCCCGGAGTCCGGCCGGGCGGGGAGCTGTTTTTT.

Concerning this clone: This CDR3 is also generated by other DNA sequences in the sample. The chain links TRBV10-3 to TRBJ1-2; 9 positions agree with TRBD1. The CDR3 sequence is 12 residues long. V shed 4 bases, J shed 6 bases, and the junction held 0 bases outside the gene matches. Germline assignment: CDR1 ENHRY and CDR2 SYGVKD. CDR3 loop: CAISGTGDGYTF. The CDR3 DNA sequence: TGTGCCATCAGTGGGACAGGGGATGGCTACACCTTC.

The chain is built from TRBV12-5 and TRBJ2-2; tentatively, D is TRBD2 (5 bases). The CDR3 extends over 13 amino acids. V lost 4 bases to trimming and J lost 8 bases, with 11 bases between them. From germline, CDR1 is LGHNT and CDR2 FRNRAP. This CDR3 reads CASGSFSEGELFF. DNA for the CDR3: TGTGCTAGTGGTTCCTTTAGCGAGGGGGAGCTGTTTTTT.

This chain uses TRBV5-5 with TRBJ2-3; TRBD2 matches at 10 bases. V shed 0 bases, J shed 3 bases, and the junction held 10 bases outside the gene matches. This CDR3 is 18 amino acids long. Germline CDR1 and CDR2: SGHKS and YYEKEE (reference sequence). This CDR3 is CASSLEGPSGGWTDTQYF. DNA of the CDR3: TGTGCCAGCAGCTTGGAGGGCCCTAGCGGGGGATGGACAGATACGCAGTATTTT.

This chain uses TRBV7-9 with TRBJ2-1; D remains ambiguous. The V gene lost 5 bases and the J gene lost 7 bases, with 15 bases spanning the gap. The CDR3 spans 14 residues. CDR1 and CDR2 (germline): SEHNR, FQNEAQ (reference sequence). For the CDR3, the DNA is TGTGCCAGCAGCCGAGGATCCGGCCGGAATGAGCAGTTCTTC. Protein product: CASSRGSGRNEQFF.

The chain links TRBV19 to TRBJ1-3; the D gene is possibly TRBD1 (5 bases). The CDR3 is 17 residues long. Deletions cut 5 bases from V and 1 base from J, with 18 bases between. CDR1 and CDR2 (germline): LNHDA, SQIVND (reference sequence). CDR3 coding DNA: TGTGCCAGTAGTGCCCGGTACCCCAGGACATCTGGAAACACCATATATTTT. The encoded protein is CASSARYPRTSGNTIYF.

The CDR3 is CASSFGGSNQPQHF. CDR3 bases: TGTGCCAGCAGCTTTGGGGGCAGCAATCAGCCCCAGCATTTT. The chain recombines TRBV11-2 with TRBJ1-5; tentatively, D is TRBD1 (6 bases). The CDR3 length is 14 residues. Trimming stripped 3 bases from V and 1 base from J, with 7 bases between. Germline CDR1 and CDR2: SGHAT and FQNNGV.

CDR3 region: CASSLGRGHQPQHF. The CDR3, as DNA: TGTGCCAGCAGCTTAGGGAGGGGGCATCAGCCCCAGCATTTT. The chain couples TRBV7-2 to TRBJ1-5, with TRBD1 matching 7 bases. Germline V gene lookup returns CDR1 SGHTA and CDR2 FQGNSA. The CDR3 extends over 14 amino acids. V shed 1 base, J shed 5 bases, and the junction held 2 bases outside the gene matches. The variable domain in full, completed from reference TRBV7-2 and TRBJ1-5, reads GAGVSQSPSNKVTEKGKDVELRCDPISGHTALYWYRQSLGQGLEFLIYFQGNSAPDKSGLPSDRFSAERTGGSVSTLTIQRTQQEDSAVYLCASSLGRGHQPQHFGDGTRLSIL.

This clone was seen more than once but under ten times. This sequence joins TRBV18 and TRBJ1-2; perhaps TRBD1 as D (5 bases). CDR3 length: 15 amino acids. The germline V and J ends were trimmed by 3 bases and 0 bases, with 11 bases remaining between them. Germline lookup yields CDR1 KGHSH and CDR2 LQKENI. DNA of the CDR3: TGTGCCAGCTCACCCGCAGGGAACGCTAACTATGGCTACACCTTC. This encodes CASSPAGNANYGYTF.

This clone was seen only once. V gene TRBV9 combines with J gene TRBJ1-2; 11 bases are a match to TRBD1. CDR1 and CDR2 from the germline V gene are SGDLS and YYNGEE. The CDR3 length is 16 residues. The V segment lost 0 bases and the J segment 4 bases; nucleotides outside the gene matches: 5. The CDR3 DNA is TGTGCCAGCAGCGTAGGAGGGACAGGGGGGGTCTATGGCTACACCTTC. Amino acid sequence: CASSVGGTGGVYGYTF.

This CDR3 is CASSSLPGQVSYNEQFF. The CDR3 DNA is TGCGCCAGCAGCTCCCTTCCTGGACAGGTTTCCTACAATGAGCAGTTCTTC. The J gene is TRBJ2-1, the V gene TRBV5-1, with 7 bases identical to TRBD1. This CDR3 contains 17 residues. Germline CDR1 SGHRS, CDR2 YFSETQ. V was clipped by 3 bases and J by 1 base; unmatched bases: 10.

The chain links TRBV9 to TRBJ2-1, with 7 bases identical to TRBD2. From germline, CDR1 is SGDLS and CDR2 YYNGEE. J was trimmed by 2 bases and V by 0 bases; bases with no gene match: 2. The CDR3 has 15 residues. The CDR3 DNA reads as TGTGCCAGCAGCGTAGAGGGACTAACCTACAATGAGCAGTTCTTC. Protein: CASSVEGLTYNEQFF.

This clone was recorded only once. The gene calls are TRBV7-2 and TRBJ2-5, with 11 bases identical to TRBD2. CDR1 and CDR2 from the germline V gene are SGHTA and FQGNSA. V was clipped by 0 bases and J by 6 bases; unmatched bases: 9. The CDR3 sequence is 17 residues long. The CDR3 is CASSLAGGLAVDKTQYF. The CDR3 coding sequence is TGTGCCAGCAGCTTAGCCGGGGGACTAGCGGTTGATAAGACCCAGTACTTC.

The gene calls are TRBV6-5 and TRBJ2-1; D is unclear. Germline V gives CDR1 MNHEY, CDR2 SVGAGI. This CDR3 has 14 amino acids. V lost 0 bases and J lost 9, with 12 bases in between. CDR3 sequence: CASSYSRDMGEQFF. Here the CDR3 DNA reads TGTGCCAGCAGTTACTCGAGAGACATGGGTGAGCAGTTCTTC.

The gene calls are TRBV19 and TRBJ1-5; D might be TRBD1 (5 bases). V lost 8 bases and J 3 bases, leaving 17 bases between the germline ends. The CDR3 totals 15 residues. Germline-derived CDR1 and CDR2 are LNHDA and SQIVND (reference sequence). DNA of the CDR3: TGTGCCAGTTCTGAAGGGGCGAACCTCAATCAGCCCCAGCATTTT. Translating gives CASSEGANLNQPQHF.

The V call is TRBV3-1 (or the pseudogene TRBV3-2), the J call TRBJ1-2; 9 bases map to TRBD1. The germline CDR1 and CDR2 sequences are LGHDT and YNNKEL (reference sequence). The CDR3 runs 15 residues. V lost 4 bases, J lost 4 bases, and 7 bases stayed unmatched. The DNA for the CDR3 is TGTGCCAGCAGCCCACAGGGGGCGGCTGGCTATGGCTACACCTTC. This encodes CASSPQGAAGYGYTF.

The J gene is TRBJ2-5, the V gene TRBV5-4, with 10 bases matching TRBD2. V lost 1 base, J lost 5 bases, and 8 bases stayed unmatched. This CDR3 contains 16 residues. CDR1 and CDR2 (germline): SGHNT, YYREEE (reference sequence). The CDR3 loop is CASSLLSSGSMETQYF. CDR3 nucleotide sequence: TGTGCCAGCAGCTTGTTGTCTAGCGGGAGTATGGAGACCCAGTACTTC. The variable domain in full, completed from reference TRBV5-4 and TRBJ2-5, reads ETGVTQSPTHLIKTRGQQVTLRCSSQSGHNTVSWYQQALGQGPQFIFQYYREEENGRGNFPPRFSGLQFPNYSSELNVNALELDDSALYLCASSLLSSGSMETQYFGPGTRLLVL.

This clone has just a few counts. This chain uses TRBV30 with TRBJ1-1, with D perhaps matching TRBD1 (6 bases). CDR3 length: 11 amino acids. Germline assignment: CDR1 GTSNPN and CDR2 SVGIG (reference sequence). The CDR3 DNA follows: TGTGCGGGGGCTCATAACACTGAAGCTTTCTTT. It encodes CAGAHNTEAFF.

This chain connects TRBV19 to TRBJ1-1; 7 bases match TRBD1. This CDR3 has 15 residues. CDR1 LNHDA and CDR2 SQIVND come from the germline V gene (reference sequence). V was clipped by 0 bases and J by 1 base; unmatched bases: 2. DNA of the CDR3: TGTGCCAGTAGTATAGAGGACAGGCCGAACACTGAAGCTTTCTTT. Protein product: CASSIEDRPNTEAFF.

The chain is built from TRBV11-1 and TRBJ1-2; a weak D match, TRBD1 (5 bases). Germline V gene data show CDR1 as SGHAT and CDR2 as FQDESV (reference sequence). Trimming took off 5 bases at V and 3 bases at J, with 16 bases between the two ends. This CDR3 has 15 residues. The CDR3 DNA reads as TGTGCCAGCAGCCTTTCCCCGGGAGGGGACTATGGCTACACCTTC. Its protein product is CASSLSPGGDYGYTF.

In its sample, this clone was seen a few times. This chain joins TRBV5-4 and TRBJ1-1; TRBD1 matches 8 bases. Germline values: CDR1 SGHNT, CDR2 YYREEE (reference sequence). The trim removed 0 bases at V and 0 bases at J, leaving 4 bases unmatched. This CDR3 is built from 16 residues. CDR3 residues: CASSLGQGSMNTEAFF. The CDR3 DNA reads TGTGCCAGCAGCTTGGGACAGGGGAGCATGAACACTGAAGCTTTCTTT. Using reference TRBV5-4 and TRBJ1-1 for the parts outside the CDR3, the full variable domain is ETGVTQSPTHLIKTRGQQVTLRCSSQSGHNTVSWYQQALGQGPQFIFQYYREEENGRGNFPPRFSGLQFPNYSSELNVNALELDDSALYLCASSLGQGSMNTEAFFGQGTRLTVV.

The chain combines TRBV5-1 with TRBJ1-2, with 8 bases identical to TRBD1. The CDR3 loop spans 14 amino acids. The V segment lost 4 bases and the J segment 8 bases; nucleotides outside the gene matches: 10. Germline CDR1 SGHRS, CDR2 YFSETQ. The CDR3 is CASSSSGQGNGYTF. CDR3 nucleotide sequence: TGCGCCAGCAGCAGTTCCGGACAGGGAAACGGCTACACCTTC.

This clone was found once. V gene TRBV12-3 or TRBV12-4 combines with J gene TRBJ2-1; tentatively, D is TRBD2 (5 bases). This CDR3 has 13 residues. V gave up 6 bases and J gave up 2 bases, with 8 bases separating them. The chain's CDR3 is CASSRGPYNEQFF. In nucleotides, the CDR3 is TGTGCCAGCAGCCGCGGGCCCTACAATGAGCAGTTCTTC.

The chain links TRBV30 to TRBJ1-1, with a possible D match to TRBD1 (5 bases). Between the trimmed V and J ends, which lost 3 bases and 3 bases, there was a span of 17 bases. The germline V gene has CDR1 GTSNPN and CDR2 SVGIG (reference sequence). The CDR3 has 15 residues. CDR3: CAWSAPPGEYTEAFF. CDR3 nucleotides: TGTGCCTGGAGCGCCCCGCCGGGGGAGTACACTGAAGCTTTCTTT.